The clone carrying this TCR beta chain appeared many times. CDR1 and CDR2 from the germline V gene are ENHRY and SYGVKD. V shed 6 bases, J shed 1 base, and the junction held 18 bases outside the gene matches. The CDR3 runs to 19 residues. The sample belongs to a study of identical twins. TCRdb reprocessed the 5' RACE reads via MiXCR and lists one record per CDR3 protein. The table has roughly 280,000 distinct CDR3 sequences, just under 9.5% seen once. The sample was also reused in another study, on yellow fever vaccine responses in identical twins. That work contributes: Each twin's T cell response to the vaccine was reported to look partly convergent and partly personalized.

This receptor was identified in a woman under 30 in good health. The chain is built from TRBV10-3 and TRBJ2-3, with 8 bases aligning to TRBD1. The sequenced sample was CD8+ T cells sorted from blood. The CDR3 DNA reads as TGTGCCATCAGGGTCCTCAACCGGGACAGGCTCCTCGGCACAGATACGCAGTATTTT. Its translation is CAIRVLNRDRLLGTDTQYF.